This T cell receptor (beta chain) was sequenced in a study of radiation and T cells in renal cell carcinoma. The wider study: Nephrectomy followed 15 Gy stereotactic body radiation by 4 weeks. Study-wide results and limits: Top tumor clonotypes rose in blood 2 weeks post-radiation, then contracted.

This clone was seen only once. Its specificity is not known. Only in-frame clones appear in the TCRdb table, and some are missing; sequencing was by immunoSEQ multiplex PCR. The sample lists about 130,000 clones, around 85% occurring once. Time point described: blood 2 weeks post-SBRT. Treatment of the sample: 15 Gy SBRT to primary tumor, nephrectomy 4 weeks later. The tumor was a clear cell renal cell carcinoma. Trimming removed 8 bases at V and 4 bases at J, with 17 bases between. Germline CDR1 is SNHLY and CDR2 is FYNNEI. The CDR3 totals 14 residues. This receptor was obtained from a man over 45 with renal cell carcinoma. The sequences come from blood, collected from a patient whose treatment included radiotherapy and nephrectomy. This chain joins TRBV2 and TRBJ1-2, with D perhaps matching TRBD1 (6 bases). CDR3 region: CASRRGGASYGYTF. In DNA form, the CDR3 reads TGTGCCAGCCGAAGGGGGGGGGCGAGCTATGGCTACACCTTC.